This T cell receptor (beta chain) stems from a study of beta chain features in type 1 diabetes. Overall study context: The study found patients and healthy donors alike in age, gender and cell yields.

As to this clone: What it recognizes is unknown.

Sorting based on CD45RO/CCR7/CD25/CD127/CD95/CD27 separated CD4+ naive, central memory, regulatory and stem cell-like memory cells. Sequenced material consisted of expressed TCRB transcripts (all of the isolated RNA was reverse transcribed). The repertoire was sequenced with immunoSEQ multiplex PCR; TCRdb's copy has only in-frame clones and lacks some. The sample lists nearly 350,000 clones, around 9.7% occurring once. Notes on the study in general: Shortening of TCRB CDR3s, moderate but significant, appeared in all four CD4+ subsets of Type 1 diabetes patients. Insertion counts at VDJ junctions were lower in type 1 diabetes patients, who also showed more deletions there. For TCRB rearrangement, an influence of HLA type remained unresolved here.

This CDR3 has 16 residues. Germline V CDR1 and CDR2: SGHDT, YYEEEE. V gave up 0 bases and J gave up 4 bases; unmatched junction bases: 7. The clonotype originates from a man aged 25 to 40 with type 1 diabetes. This chain joins TRBV5-6 and TRBJ1-3; 7 nucleotides line up with TRBD1. The sample consisted of central memory CD4+ T cells from blood. CDR3 region: CASSLVGGKIGNTIYF. The CDR3 DNA reads as TGTGCCAGCAGCTTGGTAGGGGGCAAGATCGGAAACACCATATATTTT.